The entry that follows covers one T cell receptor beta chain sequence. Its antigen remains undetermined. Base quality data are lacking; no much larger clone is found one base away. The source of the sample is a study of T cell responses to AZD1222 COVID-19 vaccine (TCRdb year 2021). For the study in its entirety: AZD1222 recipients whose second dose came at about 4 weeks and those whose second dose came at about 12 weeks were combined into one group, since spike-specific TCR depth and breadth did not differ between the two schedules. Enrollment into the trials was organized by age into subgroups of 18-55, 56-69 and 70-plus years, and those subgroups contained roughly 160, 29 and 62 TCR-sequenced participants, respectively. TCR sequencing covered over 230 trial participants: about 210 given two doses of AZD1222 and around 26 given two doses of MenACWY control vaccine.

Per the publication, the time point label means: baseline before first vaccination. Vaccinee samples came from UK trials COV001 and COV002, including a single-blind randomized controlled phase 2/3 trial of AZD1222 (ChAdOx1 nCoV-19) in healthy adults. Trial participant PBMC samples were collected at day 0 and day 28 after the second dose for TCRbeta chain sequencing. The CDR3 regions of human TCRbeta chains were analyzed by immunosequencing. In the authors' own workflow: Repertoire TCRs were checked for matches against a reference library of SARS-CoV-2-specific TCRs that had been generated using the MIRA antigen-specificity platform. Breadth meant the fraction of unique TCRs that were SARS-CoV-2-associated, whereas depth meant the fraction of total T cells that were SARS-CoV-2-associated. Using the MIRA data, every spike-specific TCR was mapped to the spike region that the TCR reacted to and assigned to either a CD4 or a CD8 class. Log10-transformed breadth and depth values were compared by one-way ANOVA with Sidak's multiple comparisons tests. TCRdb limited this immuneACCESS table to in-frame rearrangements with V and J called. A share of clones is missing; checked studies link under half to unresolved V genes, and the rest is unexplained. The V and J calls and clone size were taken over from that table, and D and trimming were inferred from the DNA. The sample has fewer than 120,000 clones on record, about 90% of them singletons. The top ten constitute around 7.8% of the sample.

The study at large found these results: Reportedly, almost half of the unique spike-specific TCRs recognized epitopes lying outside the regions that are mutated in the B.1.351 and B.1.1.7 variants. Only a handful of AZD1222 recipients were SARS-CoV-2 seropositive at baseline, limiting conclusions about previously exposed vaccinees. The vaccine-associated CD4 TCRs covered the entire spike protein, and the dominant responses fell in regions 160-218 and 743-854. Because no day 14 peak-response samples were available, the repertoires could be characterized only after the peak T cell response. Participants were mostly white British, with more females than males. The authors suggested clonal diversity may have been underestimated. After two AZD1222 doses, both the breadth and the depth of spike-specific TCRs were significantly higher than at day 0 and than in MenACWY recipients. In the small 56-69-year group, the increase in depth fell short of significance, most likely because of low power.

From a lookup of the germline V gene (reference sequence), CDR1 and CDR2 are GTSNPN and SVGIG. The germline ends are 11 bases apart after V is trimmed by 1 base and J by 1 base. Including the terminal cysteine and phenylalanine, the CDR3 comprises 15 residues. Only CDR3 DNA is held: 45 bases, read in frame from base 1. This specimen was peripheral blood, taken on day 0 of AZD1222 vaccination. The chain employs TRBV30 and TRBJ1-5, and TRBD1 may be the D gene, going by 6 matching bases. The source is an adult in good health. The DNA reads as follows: TGTGCCTGGAGTGAGGGGACATTAAGCAATCAGCCCCAGCATTTT. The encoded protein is CAWSEGTLSNQPQHF.